These 15 T cell receptor beta chains were sequenced from one sample in a study of T cells expressing NK-cell markers. TCRdb reprocessed the 5' RACE reads and keeps a single row for each CDR3 protein, giving no DNA. Across about 430,000 distinct CDR3 sequences, the top ten clones capture over 1.3% of the sample. Specimen: blood T cells: a sorted CD56 or NKG2C T cell subset, CD4+ or CD8+ T cells, or bulk PBMC T cells (not recorded which). The receptors were gathered from a woman aged 45 to 65 in good health.

The rearrangement uses TRBV6-5 and TRBJ2-5; the TCRdb call, TRBD1, lacks DNA for checking. The CDR3 loop spans 12 amino acids. Looked up from germline, CDR1 is MNHEY and CDR2 is SVGAGI. CDR3 in amino acids: CASSYWGAPQYF.

The J gene is TRBJ1-2, the V gene TRBV10-3; checking the TCRdb D call of TRBD1 is not possible without DNA. Germline V gene data show CDR1 as ENHRY and CDR2 as SYGVKD. The length of the CDR3 is 16 residues. CDR3 loop: CAISPTGTVTNYGYTF.

The chain recombines TRBV20-1 with TRBJ1-2; TCRdb outputs TRBD1, but without DNA this stays unchecked. The CDR3 has 14 residues. Germline V gene sequence: CDR1 DFQATT, CDR2 SNEGSKA (reference sequence). CDR3 sequence: CSARAISGDVGYTF.

The chain links TRBV24-1 to TRBJ2-1; TCRdb's D call, TRBD2, is unchecked because there is no DNA. Germline V lookup: CDR1 KGHDR, CDR2 SFDVKD. The CDR3 sequence is 15 residues long. CDR3 protein: CATSEASGSINEQFF.

The rearrangement uses TRBV7-9 and TRBJ1-1; TCRdb returns TRBD1, unconfirmable since there is no DNA. The CDR3 sequence is 15 residues long. Looked up from germline, CDR1 is SEHNR and CDR2 is FQNEAQ (reference sequence). The CDR3 reads CATDTGTGTHSEAFF.

The CDR3 sequence: CASSLVKGYNYTF. V gene TRBV7-3 combines with J gene TRBJ1-2. CDR1 is SGHTA, CDR2 FQGTGA, per germline. This CDR3 has 13 residues.

The CDR3: CASSLWDRAQETQYF. The chain is built from TRBV12-3 or TRBV12-4 and TRBJ2-5; the D call from TCRdb, TRBD1, cannot be confirmed without DNA. The CDR3 is made up of 15 amino acids.

V usage is TRBV6-1 and J usage is TRBJ1-2. The germline V gene encodes CDR1 MNHNS and CDR2 SASEGT. The CDR3 loop spans 13 amino acids. CDR3 residues: CASIKTAPYGYTF.

This chain joins TRBV2 and TRBJ2-5; checking the TCRdb D call of TRBD1 is not possible without DNA. The CDR3 totals 13 residues. Germline-derived CDR1 and CDR2 are SNHLY and FYNNEI. The CDR3 loop reads CASSGDYQETQYF. The complete variable domain, with remaining parts taken from reference TRBV2 and TRBJ2-5, reads EPEVTQTPSHQVTQMGQEVILRCVPISNHLYFYWYRQILGQKVEFLVSFYNNEISEKSEIFDDQFSVERPDGSNFTLKIRSTKLEDSAMYFCASSGDYQETQYFGPGTRLLVL.

The chain is built from TRBV11-2 and TRBJ2-5; TCRdb reports TRBD2, a call that lacks DNA to check it against. From germline, CDR1 is SGHAT and CDR2 FQNNGV. This CDR3 has 15 amino acids. This CDR3 is CASSRPRSGKETQYF.

The chain uses TRBV6-5 and TRBJ2-4; the TCRdb call, TRBD1, lacks DNA for checking. Germline V CDR1 and CDR2: MNHEY, SVGAGI. The CDR3 consists of 14 residues. The CDR3 sequence: CASSYSTRRDIQYF.

The chain recombines TRBV5-1 with TRBJ1-4. The CDR3 loop spans 14 amino acids. Germline values: CDR1 SGHRS, CDR2 YFSETQ. This CDR3 reads CASSFEGYNEKLFF.

The genes are TRBV20-1 and TRBJ2-3. The CDR3 length is 16 residues. Germline V gene lookup returns CDR1 DFQATT and CDR2 SNEGSKA (reference sequence). CDR3 in amino acids: CSSLQDREASTDTQYF.

V gene TRBV6-1 combines with J gene TRBJ2-1; no DNA is available, so the TRBD1 call from TCRdb remains unchecked. Per the germline V gene, CDR1 is MNHNS and CDR2 is SASEGT. The CDR3 sequence is 11 residues long. CDR3: CASSAGTVQFF.

This chain connects TRBV28 to TRBJ2-1; no DNA is available, so the TRBD1 call from TCRdb remains unchecked. Germline loops: CDR1 MDHEN, CDR2 SYDVKM. This CDR3 spans 13 amino acids. The CDR3: CASSTGWGNEQFF.